The clone carrying this T cell receptor beta chain showed up just a few times. The antigen remains unidentified. The germline CDR1 and CDR2 sequences are SGHVS and FQNEAQ. The CDR3 loop spans 14 amino acids. Trimming pared 1 base from V and 1 base from J, leaving 7 bases between. Clones were sequenced by immunoSEQ multiplex PCR, and TCRdb holds only the in-frame ones, with some missing. The data show tens of thousands of clones, with around three quarters seen just once and around 4% held by the top ten. The data belong to a study of T cells in localized non-small cell lung cancer. Study-wide results and limits: Longer overall survival accompanied higher blood T cell density. It remains possible that heterogeneity exists, since only one tumor region was sequenced. Uninvolved adjacent lung had higher T cell clonality than tumor and all other tissues. Median detection of top 100 tumor clones in adjacent lung was around 57 clones.

The sample was PBMCs, taken before any cancer treatment. The chain recombines TRBV7-8 with TRBJ1-1; D is unresolved. The receptor was isolated from a woman between 40 and 69 years old with stage II lung adenocarcinoma. In DNA form, the CDR3 reads TGTGCCAGCAGCTTAGAGAGAGGGAACACTGAAGCTTTCTTT. Translation gives CASSLERGNTEAFF. The variable domain in full, completed from reference TRBV7-8 and TRBJ1-1, reads GAGVSQSPRYKVAKRGQDVALRCDPISGHVSLFWYQQALGQGPEFLTYFQNEAQLDKSGLPSDRFFAERPEGSVSTLKIQRTQQEDSAVYLCASSLERGNTEAFFGQGTRLTVV.